Sequencing of this T cell receptor beta chain was carried out in a study of cytomegalovirus exposure and HLA in healthy donors. There were likely unrecorded immune exposures, though donors were nominally healthy when sampled. The V gene's germline CDR1 is SEHNR and CDR2 FQNEAQ (reference sequence). This CDR3 is built from 15 residues. Study-wide results and limits: As confirmed in vitro, three CMV-associated chains were specific for CMV antigens. Follow-up analysis found HLA locus-dependent TCR association rates, highest for DRB1 and lowest for HLA-C.

13 Jbeta primers and 60 Vbeta primers were used for the PCR. The repertoire was sequenced with immunoSEQ multiplex PCR; TCRdb's copy has only in-frame clones and lacks some. The sample shows some 140,000 clones, around 78% of them seen only once. As concerns this clone: Its specificity is not known. Germline is not matched at one junction end, which may reflect a read error.

The receptor comes from a female donor in good health and CMV-seropositive. The rearrangement joins TRBV7-9 to TRBJ2-2; 9 bases map to TRBD2. The sequenced sample was PBMCs. The CDR3 DNA follows: TGTTCCAGCAGCCCAGGGACTAGCTCTACCGGGGAGCTGTTTTTT. It codes for CSSSPGTSSTGELFF.